These T cell receptor beta chains were read from a single sample in a study of blood T cell repertoires in COVID-19. Method: immunoSEQ multiplex PCR; TCRdb's copy keeps in-frame clones and lacks some. The sample has 200,000 to 300,000 clones; 86% are singletons. The sample comprised peripheral blood. The receptor set was obtained from a man younger than 45 with active or convalescent COVID-19. Each CDR3 is given with its conserved first and last residue. Fields, in order: D gene, V gene, clone size, J gene, CDR3 protein, CDR3 DNA. A D gene is named only where the DNA matches it firmly. Expanded clones are given a class, and other clones once, few, many or no size at all.

d_call: TRBD2; v_call: TRBV4-2; clone_size: -; j_call: TRBJ2-5; cdr3_aa: CASSQVAGGETQYF; cdr3_nt: TGTGCCAGCAGCCAAGTGGCGGGGGGGGAGACCCAGTACTTC
d_call: TRBD2; v_call: TRBV7-2; clone_size: once; j_call: TRBJ2-5; cdr3_aa: CASSRLGRGGETQYF; cdr3_nt: TGTGCCAGCAGCCGCCTCGGTCGGGGGGGAGAGACCCAGTACTTC
d_call: TRBD1; v_call: TRBV11-2; clone_size: -; j_call: TRBJ1-6; cdr3_aa: CASSPGQGTYNSPLHF; cdr3_nt: TGTGCCAGCAGCCCGGGACAGGGAACCTATAATTCACCCCTCCACTTT
d_call: -; v_call: TRBV2; clone_size: -; j_call: TRBJ2-3; cdr3_aa: CASSEADIQGGTDTQYF; cdr3_nt: TGTGCCAGCAGTGAAGCGGATATTCAGGGTGGTACAGATACGCAGTATTTT
d_call: -; v_call: TRBV10-2; clone_size: -; j_call: TRBJ2-2; cdr3_aa: CASSVVDPGTGELFF; cdr3_nt: TGCGCCAGCAGCGTCGTGGATCCGGGGACCGGGGAGCTGTTTTTT
d_call: -; v_call: TRBV9; clone_size: -; j_call: TRBJ2-7; cdr3_aa: CASSVGERTYEQYF; cdr3_nt: TGTGCCAGCAGCGTAGGGGAGCGCACCTACGAGCAGTACTTC
d_call: -; v_call: TRBV5-1; clone_size: -; j_call: TRBJ1-2; cdr3_aa: CASSPDRGVYGYTF; cdr3_nt: TGCGCCAGCAGCCCCGACAGAGGAGTCTATGGCTACACCTTC
d_call: TRBD2; v_call: TRBV5-7; clone_size: -; j_call: TRBJ2-3; cdr3_aa: CASSYQNMGVGGGTDTQYF; cdr3_nt: TGTGCCAGCAGCTACCAAAACATGGGGGTGGGCGGGGGAACAGATACGCAGTATTTT
d_call: TRBD2; v_call: TRBV3-1/TRBV3-2; clone_size: -; j_call: TRBJ2-3; cdr3_aa: CASSHGGDTQYF; cdr3_nt: TGTGCCAGCAGCCACGGGGGGGATACGCAGTATTTT
d_call: -; v_call: TRBV19; clone_size: -; j_call: TRBJ2-7; cdr3_aa: CASSVGQGLYEQYF; cdr3_nt: TGTGCCAGTAGTGTGGGGCAGGGGCTATACGAGCAGTACTTC
d_call: -; v_call: TRBV14; clone_size: -; j_call: TRBJ1-4; cdr3_aa: CASSHRLVQPATNEKLFF; cdr3_nt: TGTGCCAGCAGCCACCGATTGGTACAGCCAGCAACTAATGAAAAACTGTTTTTT
d_call: -; v_call: TRBV5-4; clone_size: -; j_call: TRBJ2-2; cdr3_aa: CASSHRDTGELFF; cdr3_nt: TGTGCCAGCAGCCACAGGGATACCGGGGAGCTGTTTTTT
d_call: TRBD1; v_call: TRBV9; clone_size: -; j_call: TRBJ2-2; cdr3_aa: CASSGTGITGELFF; cdr3_nt: TGTGCCAGCAGCGGGACAGGGATTACCGGGGAGCTGTTTTTT
d_call: -; v_call: TRBV7-9; clone_size: -; j_call: TRBJ2-1; cdr3_aa: CASSLGQDKKNEQFF; cdr3_nt: TGTGCCAGCAGCTTGGGTCAGGACAAGAAAAATGAGCAGTTCTTC
d_call: -; v_call: TRBV2; clone_size: few; j_call: TRBJ1-5; cdr3_aa: CASTGWENQPQHF; cdr3_nt: TGTGCCAGCACGGGATGGGAAAATCAGCCCCAGCATTTT
d_call: -; v_call: TRBV7-6; clone_size: -; j_call: TRBJ2-1; cdr3_aa: CASSLGAEPTYNEQFF; cdr3_nt: TGTGCCAGCAGCTTAGGAGCGGAACCCACCTACAATGAGCAGTTCTTC
d_call: -; v_call: TRBV10-2; clone_size: -; j_call: TRBJ1-1; cdr3_aa: CASSEYRGNTEAFF; cdr3_nt: TGCGCCAGCAGTGAGTATCGGGGTAACACTGAAGCTTTCTTT
d_call: -; v_call: TRBV12-3/TRBV12-4; clone_size: once; j_call: TRBJ2-1; cdr3_aa: CASEEGNNEQFF; cdr3_nt: TGTGCCAGCGAGGAGGGGAACAATGAGCAGTTCTTC
d_call: TRBD2; v_call: TRBV2; clone_size: -; j_call: TRBJ2-2; cdr3_aa: CAGLAGFDTGELFF; cdr3_nt: TGTGCCGGATTAGCGGGGTTTGACACCGGGGAGCTGTTTTTT
d_call: TRBD1; v_call: TRBV5-1; clone_size: -; j_call: TRBJ1-2; cdr3_aa: CASSLSVAGGYGYTF; cdr3_nt: TGCGCCAGCAGCTTGAGTGTCGCAGGGGGCTATGGCTACACCTTC
d_call: -; v_call: TRBV6-6; clone_size: -; j_call: TRBJ2-1; cdr3_aa: CASSFDRSSYNEQFF; cdr3_nt: TGTGCCAGCAGTTTCGACAGGAGCTCCTACAATGAGCAGTTCTTC
d_call: TRBD1; v_call: TRBV2; clone_size: -; j_call: TRBJ1-2; cdr3_aa: CASSEGGTGSYGYTF; cdr3_nt: TGTGCCAGCAGTGAAGGCGGGACAGGGTCCTATGGCTACACCTTC
d_call: TRBD1; v_call: TRBV7-8; clone_size: -; j_call: TRBJ1-1; cdr3_aa: CASSSTGGVTEAFF; cdr3_nt: TGTGCCAGCAGTTCCACAGGGGGCGTTACTGAAGCTTTCTTT
d_call: -; v_call: TRBV19; clone_size: -; j_call: TRBJ1-3; cdr3_aa: CASSPQSSGNTIYF; cdr3_nt: TGTGCCAGTAGTCCACAGAGCTCTGGAAACACCATATATTTT
d_call: -; v_call: TRBV11-2; clone_size: -; j_call: TRBJ2-3; cdr3_aa: CASSLETTNTQYF; cdr3_nt: TGTGCCAGCAGCTTAGAGACTACAAATACGCAGTATTTT
d_call: -; v_call: TRBV2; clone_size: -; j_call: TRBJ1-1; cdr3_aa: CASSDLARGNTEAFF; cdr3_nt: TGTGCCAGCAGTGATCTGGCCAGGGGGAACACTGAAGCTTTCTTT
d_call: -; v_call: TRBV11-2; clone_size: -; j_call: TRBJ2-1; cdr3_aa: CASSLDFDTENEQFF; cdr3_nt: TGTGCCAGCAGCTTAGATTTTGACACCGAGAATGAGCAGTTCTTC
d_call: -; v_call: TRBV7-3; clone_size: -; j_call: TRBJ2-3; cdr3_aa: CASSLSGVTTDTQYF; cdr3_nt: TGTGCCAGCAGCTTATCAGGGGTCACCACAGATACGCAGTATTTT
d_call: TRBD1; v_call: TRBV19; clone_size: few; j_call: TRBJ2-7; cdr3_aa: CASSIVLGQGSDEQYF; cdr3_nt: TGTGCCAGTAGTATAGTACTGGGACAGGGAAGTGACGAGCAGTACTTC
d_call: -; v_call: TRBV5-1; clone_size: -; j_call: TRBJ2-7; cdr3_aa: CASTPSTPHYEQYF; cdr3_nt: TGCGCCAGCACACCATCTACGCCCCACTACGAGCAGTACTTC
d_call: -; v_call: TRBV21-1; clone_size: -; j_call: TRBJ2-7; cdr3_aa: CASSIKLAAQGEYEQYF; cdr3_nt: TGTGCCAGCAGCATAAAACTAGCCGCCCAGGGGGAATACGAGCAGTACTTC
d_call: TRBD1; v_call: TRBV2; clone_size: -; j_call: TRBJ1-5; cdr3_aa: CASSGQGSNQPQHF; cdr3_nt: TGTGCCAGCAGTGGACAGGGGAGCAATCAGCCCCAGCATTTT
d_call: TRBD1; v_call: TRBV6-5; clone_size: -; j_call: TRBJ1-6; cdr3_aa: CASSYSRDSYNSPLHF; cdr3_nt: TGTGCCAGCAGTTACTCTCGGGACAGTTATAATTCACCCCTCCACTTT
d_call: TRBD1; v_call: TRBV19; clone_size: few; j_call: TRBJ1-6; cdr3_aa: CATSGTGGRSYNSPLHF; cdr3_nt: TGTGCCACCTCCGGGACAGGGGGCCGCTCCTATAATTCACCCCTCCACTTT
d_call: -; v_call: TRBV4-3; clone_size: -; j_call: TRBJ1-2; cdr3_aa: CASSPDGVGANYGYTF; cdr3_nt: TGCGCCAGCAGCCCGGATGGAGTCGGAGCTAACTATGGCTACACCTTC
d_call: TRBD1; v_call: TRBV15; clone_size: -; j_call: TRBJ2-2; cdr3_aa: CATSTYRGQRELFF; cdr3_nt: TGTGCCACCAGCACCTACAGGGGGCAGAGGGAGCTGTTTTTT
d_call: -; v_call: TRBV7-9; clone_size: once; j_call: TRBJ1-6; cdr3_aa: CASSLDPERGGINSPLHF; cdr3_nt: TGTGCCAGCAGCTTAGACCCAGAAAGAGGGGGAATTAATTCACCCCTCCACTTT
d_call: TRBD1; v_call: TRBV6-1; clone_size: -; j_call: TRBJ2-5; cdr3_aa: CASSDDRGRAETQYF; cdr3_nt: TGTGCCAGCAGTGACGACAGGGGGCGCGCGGAGACCCAGTACTTC
d_call: -; v_call: TRBV7-9; clone_size: -; j_call: TRBJ1-1; cdr3_aa: CASSLVMNTEAFF; cdr3_nt: TGTGCCAGCAGCTTAGTAATGAACACTGAAGCTTTCTTT
d_call: -; v_call: TRBV6-2/TRBV6-3; clone_size: -; j_call: TRBJ1-1; cdr3_aa: CASSYSTRGTEAFF; cdr3_nt: TGTGCCAGCAGTTACTCGACCAGGGGCACTGAAGCTTTCTTT